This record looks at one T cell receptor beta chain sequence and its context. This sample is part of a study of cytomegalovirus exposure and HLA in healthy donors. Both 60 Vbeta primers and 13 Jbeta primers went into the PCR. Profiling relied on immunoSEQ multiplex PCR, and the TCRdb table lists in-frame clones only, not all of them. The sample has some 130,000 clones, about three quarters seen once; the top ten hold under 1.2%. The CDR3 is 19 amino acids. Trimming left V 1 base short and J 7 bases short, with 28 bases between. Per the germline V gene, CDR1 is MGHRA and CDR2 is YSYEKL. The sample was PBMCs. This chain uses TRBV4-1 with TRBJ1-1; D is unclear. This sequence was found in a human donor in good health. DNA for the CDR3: TGCGCCAGCAGCCAAGGACTCGGGCTACCGGGCCAGCGGAGTAGTGAAGCTTTCTTT. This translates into CASSQGLGLPGQRSSEAFF.